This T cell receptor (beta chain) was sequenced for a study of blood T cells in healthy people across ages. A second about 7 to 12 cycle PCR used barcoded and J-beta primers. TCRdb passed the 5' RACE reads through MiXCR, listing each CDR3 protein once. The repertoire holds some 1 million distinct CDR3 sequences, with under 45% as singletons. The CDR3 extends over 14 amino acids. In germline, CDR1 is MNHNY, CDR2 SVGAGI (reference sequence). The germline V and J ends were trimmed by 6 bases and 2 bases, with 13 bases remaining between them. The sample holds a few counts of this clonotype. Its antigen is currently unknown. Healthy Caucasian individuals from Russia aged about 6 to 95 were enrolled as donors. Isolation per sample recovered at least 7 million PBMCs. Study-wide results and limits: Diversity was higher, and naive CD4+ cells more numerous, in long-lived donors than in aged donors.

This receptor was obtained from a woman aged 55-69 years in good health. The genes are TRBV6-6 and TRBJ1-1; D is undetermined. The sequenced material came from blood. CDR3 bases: TGTGCCAGCAGCTCCCCGAAAATTAACACTGAAGCTTTCTTT. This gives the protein CASSSPKINTEAFF.